The 12 T cell receptor beta chains presented below share a single source sample, sequenced in a study of glioma-infiltrating T cells. Using RNA template, CDR3s of TCR alpha and beta were amplified with iRepertoire arm-PCR. TCRdb fed the multiplex PCR reads into MiXCR, producing one record per CDR3 protein. The table records about 89,000 distinct CDR3 sequences, approximately 22% of them present only once. The source material was glioma tissue, nonneoplastic brain tissue, or PBMCs (not recorded which). These receptors all stem from a human donor with low-grade glioma or glioblastoma, undergoing nonglioma brain surgery, or in good health (not recorded which).

This clonotype was recorded at least ten times. The chain has TRBV15 and TRBJ2-1, with 7 bases aligning to TRBD2. This CDR3 has 15 amino acids. Germline CDR1 and CDR2: LNHNV and YYDKDF (reference sequence). Trimming removed 4 bases from V and 0 bases from J; junction bases left unmatched: 3. For the CDR3, the DNA is TGTGCCACCAGCACCGGCGGGAGCTCCTACAATGAGCAGTTCTTC. Translation gives CATSTGGSSYNEQFF.

The table lists this clonotype with many counts. The genes are TRBV7-6 and TRBJ2-1, with 14 bases that match TRBD2. The CDR3 totals 15 residues. Germline-derived CDR1 and CDR2 are SGHVS and FNYEAQ. V lost 5 bases to trimming and J lost 6 bases; unmatched junction nucleotides: 3. CDR3 sequence (DNA): TGTGCCAGCAGCAGGGGGACTAGCGGGAGCAATGAGCAGTTCTTC. This codes for CASSRGTSGSNEQFF.

This clonotype was found many times. This chain links TRBV29-1 with TRBJ1-6; TRBD1 agrees at 7 bases. V was pared by 6 bases and J by 4 bases, with 6 bases of the junction left unmatched. CDR1 and CDR2 from the germline V gene are SQVTM and ANQGSEA. The CDR3 is made up of 14 amino acids. In DNA form, the CDR3 reads TGCAGCGTCCAGACAGGGACTTATAATTCACCCCTCCACTTT. This encodes CSVQTGTYNSPLHF.

As to this clonotype: This could be a read error, since a much larger clone is one nucleotide away. The rearrangement links TRBV4-1 to TRBJ2-7; no clear D gene. Trimming left V 4 bases short and J 3 bases short, with 7 bases between. The length of the CDR3 is 12 residues. CDR1 is MGHRA, CDR2 YSYEKL, per germline. The CDR3 bases are TGCGCCAGCAGCCGGGTAGACTACGAGCAGTACTTC. It is translated as CASSRVDYEQYF.

This clonotype was counted ten times or more. This rearrangement joins TRBV6-1 to TRBJ2-4; D not certain. V lost 6 bases to trimming and J lost 4 bases, with 16 bases between them. Germline V CDR1 and CDR2: MNHNS, SASEGT. The CDR3 length is 15 residues. The DNA for the CDR3 is TGTGCCAGCAGACTTCTGAGAGACGATAAAAACATTCAGTACTTC. This gives the protein CASRLLRDDKNIQYF.

CDR3 DNA sequence: TGTGCTAGTGGTCCGGACATCTTCGAGCAGTACTTC. This encodes CASGPDIFEQYF. This chain links TRBV12-5 with TRBJ2-7; D perhaps matches TRBD1 (5 bases). The CDR3 has 12 amino acids. Trimming pared 5 bases from V and 6 bases from J, leaving 11 bases between. Germline V CDR1 and CDR2: LGHNT, FRNRAP.

A remark on this clonotype: A read error may be the cause here, since a much bigger clone is one base away. The chain couples TRBV7-9 to TRBJ2-3; tentative D call: TRBD2 (6 bases). The CDR3 has 15 amino acids. Germline CDR1 SEHNR, CDR2 FQNEAQ (reference sequence). Trimming cost V 4 bases and J 10 bases, with 21 bases left between them. The CDR3 DNA reads TGTGCCAGCAGCTCGGACGGGGGTCCGACGGATGCGCAGTATTTT. This sequence encodes CASSSDGGPTDAQYF.

On this clonotype itself: Since a much larger clone is just one base distant, this may be a read error. The rearrangement joins TRBV2 to TRBJ1-4, with 8 bases identical to TRBD1. The CDR3 sequence is 14 residues long. Germline values: CDR1 SNHLY, CDR2 FYNNEI. The V and J ends lost 3 bases and 6 bases, in that order; junction bases with no gene match: 3. The CDR3, as DNA: TGTGCCAGCAGTGATAAGACAGGGGATGAAAAACTGTTTTTT. The encoded protein is CASSDKTGDEKLFF.

This clonotype has a handful of counts. The chain couples TRBV7-6 to TRBJ2-5; no firm D call. The V end lost 9 bases, the J end lost 1 base, and 12 bases lay between the germline ends. This CDR3 is 13 amino acids long. CDR1 SGHVS and CDR2 FNYEAQ come from the germline V gene. CDR3 in DNA: TGTGCCAGTGTTGGTAATCCCCAAGAGACCCAGTACTTC. Its protein is CASVGNPQETQYF.

Remarks on this clonotype: A much larger clone differs from this one at a single base, so this may be a read error. This chain links TRBV6-2 or TRBV6-3 with TRBJ2-3; no clear D gene. The CDR3 totals 14 residues. V shed 5 bases and J shed 3 bases, with 12 bases lying between them. Germline CDR1 MNHEY, CDR2 SVGEGT. The CDR3 DNA is TGTGCCAGCAGTAGAGCACCTAGAACAGATACGCAGTATTTT. It specifies CASSRAPRTDTQYF.

This clonotype was counted many times. In DNA form, the CDR3 reads TGTGCCAGCAGTTACGCACTGGCGGGCTATGGCTACACCTTC. It yields the protein CASSYALAGYGYTF. The chain links TRBV6-2 or TRBV6-3 to TRBJ1-2; D is ambiguous. Germline assignment: CDR1 MNHEY and CDR2 SVGEGT. Trimming took 2 bases from V and 4 from J, leaving 11 bases between them. This CDR3 is 14 amino acids long.

A word on this clonotype: The conserved final phenylalanine or tryptophan is absent from the CDR3, which likely points to a read error. The V gene is TRBV20-1, the J gene TRBJ1-1; 7 positions match TRBD1. V was clipped by 0 bases and J by 2 bases; unmatched bases: 6. CDR1 and CDR2 from the germline V gene are DFQATT and SNEGSKA (reference sequence). The CDR3 extends over 15 amino acids. CDR3 amino acids: CSARDLTGLNTEAFL. For the CDR3, the DNA is TGCAGTGCTAGAGATCTGACAGGGCTAAACACTGAAGCTTTCCTT.